This T cell receptor (beta chain) was recorded in a study of blood T cell dynamics during melanoma immunotherapy. Time point reported: week 3, after first cycle of checkpoint inhibitor. Disease control meant complete response, partial response or stable disease at 12 weeks. Patients with prior systemic cancer treatment, concomitant immunosuppressants, or other active malignancies were excluded. The CDR3 length is 15 residues. Germline V gene data show CDR1 as SGHVS and CDR2 as FQNEAQ. V lost 1 base and J lost 10, with 14 bases in between. A fixed DNA input of about 0.35 ug was used per bulk PBMC sample. Clones were read by immunoSEQ multiplex PCR, and TCRdb kept only the in-frame ones, dropping some. Of fewer than 12,000 clones in the sample, more than 75% were seen once.

The chain is built from TRBV7-8 and TRBJ1-6; possibly TRBD1 for D (5 bases). This specimen was blood, taken from a patient treated with checkpoint blockade. The sequence came from a human donor with melanoma. The CDR3, as DNA: TGTGCCAGCAGCTTAGATGGACAAGTGGGATCACCCCTCCACTTT. It codes for CASSLDGQVGSPLHF.